This T cell receptor (beta chain) appears in the sequencing data of a study of T cells in Graves' hyperthyroidism and ophthalmopathy. Germline values: CDR1 SGHRS, CDR2 YFSETQ. The V gene lost 2 bases and the J gene lost 0 bases, with 10 bases spanning the gap. This CDR3 has 15 residues. This clonotype was detected only a few times. The CDR3 regions of TCR beta were amplified from RNA transcripts. The HTBI set primed first-round TCR CDR3 RT-PCR. Using its own MiXCR run on the multiplex PCR reads, TCRdb lists one record per CDR3 protein. The table includes more than 550,000 distinct CDR3 sequences, 17% detected once.

The receptor was derived from a man aged 50 to 59 with Graves' hyperthyroidism. This chain uses TRBV5-1 with TRBJ2-3; D unclear. The sample was blood. CDR3 DNA sequence: TGCGCCAGCAGCTTATCAGACTCTAGCACAGATACGCAGTATTTT. Translation gives CASSLSDSSTDTQYF.